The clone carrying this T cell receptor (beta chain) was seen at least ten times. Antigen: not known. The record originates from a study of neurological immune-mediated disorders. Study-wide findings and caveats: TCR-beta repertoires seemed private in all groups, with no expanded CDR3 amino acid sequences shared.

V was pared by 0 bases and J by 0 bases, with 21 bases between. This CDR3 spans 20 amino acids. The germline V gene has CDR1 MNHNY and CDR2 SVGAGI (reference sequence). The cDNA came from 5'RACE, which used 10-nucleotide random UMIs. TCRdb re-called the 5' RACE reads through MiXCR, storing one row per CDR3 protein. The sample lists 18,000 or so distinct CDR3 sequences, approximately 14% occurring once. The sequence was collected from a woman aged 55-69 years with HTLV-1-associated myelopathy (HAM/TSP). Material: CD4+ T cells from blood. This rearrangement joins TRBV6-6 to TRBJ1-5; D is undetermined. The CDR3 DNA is TGTGCCAGCAGTTACTCGCCCCCTTATTCAGGAGTCCTTAGCAATCAGCCCCAGCATTTT. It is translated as CASSYSPPYSGVLSNQPQHF.